This T cell receptor (beta chain) was sequenced for a study of blood T cell repertoires in COVID-19. Turning to the study itself: Both acute and convalescent COVID-19 samples were obtained from the United States, Italy and Spain.

Enrolment of Seattle patients took place during active infection, and they were followed longitudinally. The germline V gene encodes CDR1 MDHEN and CDR2 SYDVKM. The junction had 4 bases not matched to a gene; V was cut back by 2 bases and J by 5 bases. CDR3 length: 14 residues. As originally analysed: Amplified reference gene primers provided the basis for estimating nucleated cell counts. The protocol was immunoSEQ multiplex PCR, while the TCRdb copy is restricted to in-frame clones and leaves out a portion. The DNA gave D and trimming, while V, J and clone size come from that table. The sample yields about 150,000 clones, 70% to 85% seen once.

Sequencing input: peripheral blood. The chain combines TRBV28 with TRBJ1-1; 8 nucleotides line up with TRBD1. The receptor comes from a man between 60 and 70 years old with COVID-19, enrolled during active disease. DNA for the CDR3: TGTGCCAGCAGTTTAGGGACAGGTTTTACTGAAGCTTTCTTT. Encoded protein: CASSLGTGFTEAFF. The full variable domain, completed using reference TRBV28 and TRBJ1-1, is DVKVTQSSRYLVKRTGEKVFLECVQDMDHENMFWYRQDPGLGLRLIYFSYDVKMKEKGDIPEGYSVSREKKERFSLILESASTNQTSMYLCASSLGTGFTEAFFGQGTRLTVV.